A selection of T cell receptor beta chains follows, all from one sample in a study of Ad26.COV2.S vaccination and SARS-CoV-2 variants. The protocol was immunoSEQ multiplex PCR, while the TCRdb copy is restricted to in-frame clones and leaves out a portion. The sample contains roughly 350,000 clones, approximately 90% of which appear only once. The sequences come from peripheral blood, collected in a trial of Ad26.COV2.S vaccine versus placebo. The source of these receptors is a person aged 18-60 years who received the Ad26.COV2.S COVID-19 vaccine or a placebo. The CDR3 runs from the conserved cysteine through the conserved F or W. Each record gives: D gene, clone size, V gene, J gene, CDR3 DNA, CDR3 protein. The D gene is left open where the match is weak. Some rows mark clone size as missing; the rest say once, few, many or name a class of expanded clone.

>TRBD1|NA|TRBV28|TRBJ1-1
TGTGCCAGCAGTTTGGAGAGGGGGCGAAGTGCTTTCTTT
CASSLERGRSAFF
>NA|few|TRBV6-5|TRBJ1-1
TGTGCCAGCAGCCGATCACCGGGACAGAACACTGAAGCTTTCTTT
CASSRSPGQNTEAFF
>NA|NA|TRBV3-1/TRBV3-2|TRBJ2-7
TGTGCCAGCAGCCAGTACCCCGGGACCGTCTCCTACGAGCAGTACTTC
CASSQYPGTVSYEQYF
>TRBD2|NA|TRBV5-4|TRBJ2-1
TGTGCCAGCAGCTTGACTAGCGGGAGTACCGTGCAGTTCTTC
CASSLTSGSTVQFF
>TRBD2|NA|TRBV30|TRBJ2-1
TGTGCCTGGAGTGCGCTACGGACTAGCGGGAGCGTGTGGAATGAGCAGTTCTTC
CAWSALRTSGSVWNEQFF
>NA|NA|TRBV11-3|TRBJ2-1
TGTGCCAGCAGCCCGCAGCTAACTAATTACAATGAGCAGTTCTTC
CASSPQLTNYNEQFF
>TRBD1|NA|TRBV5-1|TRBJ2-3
TGCGCCAGCAGCTTGTGGACAGGCCGCACAGATACGCAGTATTTT
CASSLWTGRTDTQYF
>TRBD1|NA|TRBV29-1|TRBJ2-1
TGCAGCGTTCCCAACCGGGACAGGCCGTACAATGAGCAGTTCTTC
CSVPNRDRPYNEQFF
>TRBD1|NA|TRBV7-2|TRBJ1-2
TGTGCCAGCAGCTATGGGACAGCTGGCTATGGCTACACCTTC
CASSYGTAGYGYTF
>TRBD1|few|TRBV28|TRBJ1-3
TGTGCCAGCAGTTTATTGACGGACAGGGACTCTGGAAACACCATATATTTT
CASSLLTDRDSGNTIYF
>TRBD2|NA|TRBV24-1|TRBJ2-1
TGTGCCACCAGTGTTGGGACTAGCGGGAGAGATGAGCAGTTCTTC
CATSVGTSGRDEQFF
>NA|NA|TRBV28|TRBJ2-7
TGTGCCAGCAGTCCCTCAAGGGAAGTCAACGAGCAGTACTTC
CASSPSREVNEQYF
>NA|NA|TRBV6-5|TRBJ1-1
TGTGCCAGCAGTTACTCGGGGGCTGCCACTGAAGCTTTCTTT
CASSYSGAATEAFF
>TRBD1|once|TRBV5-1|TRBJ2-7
TGCGCCAGCAGCTTGCCGGGACAGGGCCCCTACGAGCAGTACTTC
CASSLPGQGPYEQYF
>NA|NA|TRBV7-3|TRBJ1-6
TGTGCCAGCAGCTTACAATATAATTCACCCCTCCACTTT
CASSLQYNSPLHF
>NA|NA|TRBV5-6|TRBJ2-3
TGTGCCAGCAGCTTAACCTCTGTTGTACCAGGGTCGGGCACAGATACGCAGTATTTT
CASSLTSVVPGSGTDTQYF
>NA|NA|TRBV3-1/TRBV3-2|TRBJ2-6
TGTGCCAGCAGCCAAGGTGGAGGGGGGTGGGCCAACGTCCTGACTTTC
CASSQGGGGWANVLTF